The 21 T cell receptor beta chains presented below share a single source sample, sequenced in a study of cytomegalovirus exposure and HLA in healthy donors. The PCR employed 60 Vbeta primers together with 13 Jbeta primers. The repertoire was sequenced with immunoSEQ multiplex PCR; TCRdb's copy has only in-frame clones and lacks some. The table has about 150,000 clones, 70% seen once. The specimen was PBMCs. These receptor sequences come from a woman aged 55 to 70 in good health and CMV-seropositive.

The V call is TRBV5-1, the J call TRBJ1-2; D not certain. In germline, CDR1 is SGHRS, CDR2 YFSETQ. Trimming pared 0 bases from V and 8 bases from J, leaving 8 bases between. This CDR3 spans 12 amino acids. Written as DNA, the CDR3 is TGCGCCAGCAGCTTGGATGCCCAGGGCTACACCTTC. This gives the protein CASSLDAQGYTF.

This sequence joins TRBV5-1 and TRBJ2-5, with no clear D. Germline values: CDR1 SGHRS, CDR2 YFSETQ. V lost 3 bases and J 3 bases, leaving 12 bases between the germline ends. The CDR3 runs 14 residues. CDR3 nucleotide sequence: TGCGCCAGCAGCTCCTCTGGCCGAAAAGAGACCCAGTACTTC. Protein: CASSSSGRKETQYF.

The CDR3 protein is CASSLSGGLGGELFF. DNA of the CDR3: TGTGCCAGCAGTTTATCGGGGGGATTAGGCGGGGAGCTGTTTTTT. The V gene is TRBV28, the J gene TRBJ2-2, with 7 bases matching TRBD2. The V gene's germline CDR1 is MDHEN and CDR2 SYDVKM. The trim removed 1 base at V and 7 bases at J, leaving 6 bases unmatched. This CDR3 contains 15 residues.

Turning to this clone: One junction end disagrees with the germline gene, perhaps due to a read error. The J gene is TRBJ1-5, the V gene TRBV18; 9 bases map to TRBD1. Germline CDR1 is KGHSH and CDR2 is LQKENI. The CDR3 length is 15 residues. Here the CDR3 DNA reads TGTGCCAGCTCAACACCCGGGACAGGGAGTGAGCCCCAGCATTTT. Amino acid sequence: CASSTPGTGSEPQHF.

The gene calls are TRBV19 and TRBJ2-3; 8 bases map to TRBD1. V was pared by 5 bases and J by 5 bases, with 6 bases of the junction left unmatched. CDR3 length equals 14 residues. The germline CDR1 and CDR2 sequences are LNHDA and SQIVND (reference sequence). The DNA for the CDR3 is TGTGCCAGTAGTGTGGGACAGGCGAGAGATACGCAGTATTTT. Its protein is CASSVGQARDTQYF.

The gene calls are TRBV7-8 and TRBJ1-1; 7 positions match TRBD1. CDR1 is SGHVS and CDR2 is FQNEAQ in the germline V gene. Losses at the gene ends were 5 bases for V and 2 bases for J; bases not matched to a gene: 11. The CDR3 consists of 16 residues. This chain's CDR3 is CASSLRDSNINTEAFF. CDR3 in DNA: TGTGCCAGCAGCCTCCGGGACAGCAACATCAACACTGAAGCTTTCTTT.

The chain uses TRBV18 and TRBJ2-1; 10 bases are shared with TRBD2. The ends lost 3 bases at V and 3 bases at J; junction bases unmatched: 5. CDR1 KGHSH and CDR2 LQKENI come from the germline V gene. The CDR3 extends over 16 amino acids. CDR3 coding DNA: TGTGCCAGCTCACCGACACTAGCGGGAAGCTACAATGAGCAGTTCTTC. Protein product: CASSPTLAGSYNEQFF.

This chain links TRBV28 with TRBJ2-1, with a weak D call TRBD2 (7 bases). CDR1 and CDR2 (germline): MDHEN, SYDVKM. The CDR3 extends over 16 amino acids. V shed 6 bases and J shed 7 bases, with 22 bases lying between them. The CDR3 loop reads CASSSPARGGGNEQFF. CDR3 DNA: TGTGCCAGCAGCTCCCCGGCGAGGGGAGGGGGAAATGAGCAGTTCTTC.

The V gene is TRBV7-9, the J gene TRBJ1-1; 8 positions match TRBD1. V was pared by 5 bases and J by 4 bases, with 12 bases of the junction left unmatched. Per germline, CDR1 SEHNR and CDR2 FQNEAQ (reference sequence). CDR3 length equals 16 residues. The DNA for the CDR3 is TGTGCCAGCAGCGTCTCAGGGGGCGCGTCAACCACTGAAGCTTTCTTT. Translation gives CASSVSGGASTTEAFF.

This chain connects TRBV28 to TRBJ1-5; the match to TRBD1 covers 7 bases. Germline V gene lookup returns CDR1 MDHEN and CDR2 SYDVKM. This CDR3 has 15 amino acids. V gave up 7 bases and J gave up 7 bases; unmatched junction bases: 13. Here the CDR3 DNA reads TGTGCCAGCACCCTTTTTAAGGGGGCAAACCAGCCCCAGCATTTT. Encoded protein: CASTLFKGANQPQHF. The entire variable domain, with the rest obtained from reference TRBV28 and TRBJ1-5, is as follows: DVKVTQSSRYLVKRTGEKVFLECVQDMDHENMFWYRQDPGLGLRLIYFSYDVKMKEKGDIPEGYSVSREKKERFSLILESASTNQTSMYLCASTLFKGANQPQHFGDGTRLSIL.

This clone came up a few times. V and J are TRBV6-5 and TRBJ2-3; D is perhaps TRBD2 (6 bases). Between the trimmed V and J ends, which lost 2 bases and 4 bases, there was a span of 10 bases. Germline-derived CDR1 and CDR2 are MNHEY and SVGAGI. This CDR3 is 14 amino acids long. The CDR3: CASSYGGKSDTQYF. DNA of the CDR3: TGTGCCAGCAGTTACGGGGGGAAGTCAGATACGCAGTATTTT.

This clone was detected only a few times. V and J are TRBV29-1 and TRBJ1-4; TRBD1 aligns across 7 bases. The junction had 7 bases not matched to a gene; V was cut back by 7 bases and J by 5 bases. The V gene's germline CDR1 is SQVTM and CDR2 ANQGSEA. The CDR3 spans 13 residues. The CDR3 DNA is TGCAGCGGGTCGACAGGGCACAATGAAAAACTGTTTTTT. This translates into CSGSTGHNEKLFF. The variable domain in full, with the rest retrieved from reference TRBV29-1 and TRBJ1-4, is SAVISQKPSRDICQRGTSLTIQCQVDSQVTMMFWYRQQPGQSLTLIATANQGSEATYESGFVIDKFPISRPNLTFSTLTVSNMSPEDSSIYLCSGSTGHNEKLFFGSGTQLSVL.

The rearrangement links TRBV23-1 to TRBJ2-2, with TRBD2 as a possible D gene (6 bases). TRBV23-1 is labeled an ORF, and its function is uncertain. The CDR3 extends over 19 amino acids. V shed 0 bases and J shed 8 bases, with 25 bases lying between them. The CDR3 DNA sequence: TGCGCCAGCAGTCAATCGCCGGTCGGGCGGGAACCCGGGGAGGGGGAGCTGTTTTTT. This gives the protein CASSQSPVGREPGEGELFF.

V and J are TRBV6-1 and TRBJ1-5; the D gene is possibly TRBD1 (5 bases). CDR1 and CDR2 from the germline V gene are MNHNS and SASEGT. Trimming took off 3 bases at V and 4 bases at J, with 16 bases between the two ends. The CDR3 consists of 16 residues. CDR3 nucleotide sequence: TGTGCCAGCAGTGACAAACCGGGGGGTGTTAATCAGCCCCAGCATTTT. This encodes CASSDKPGGVNQPQHF.

This clone was seen only a few times. The chain joins TRBV5-4 to TRBJ2-1; D unresolved. The germline V gene has CDR1 SGHNT and CDR2 YYREEE (reference sequence). V lost 2 bases and J lost 0, with 12 bases in between. The CDR3 spans 16 residues. The CDR3 nucleotides are TGTGCCAGCAGCTTAAATCCCTGGAGCTCCTACAATGAGCAGTTCTTC. Protein sequence: CASSLNPWSSYNEQFF.

For the CDR3, the DNA is TGTGCCAGCAGAGAACAGGGGGCGAGCACAGATACGCAGTATTTT. It codes for CASREQGASTDTQYF. The chain employs TRBV6-6 and TRBJ2-3; 9 nucleotides match TRBD1. The CDR3 has 15 amino acids. V shed 6 bases, J shed 0 bases, and the junction held 4 bases outside the gene matches. Germline V gene sequence: CDR1 MNHNY, CDR2 SVGAGI (reference sequence).

The chain is built from TRBV6-6 and TRBJ2-1; D not certain. CDR1 and CDR2 from the germline V gene are MNHNY and SVGAGI (reference sequence). Trimming took off 4 bases at V and 7 bases at J, with 8 bases between the two ends. The CDR3 is made up of 12 amino acids. CDR3 sequence (DNA): TGTGCCAGCAGTTTCCTGACTAATGAGCAGTTCTTC. As protein: CASSFLTNEQFF.

The V call is TRBV4-1, the J call TRBJ2-2; TRBD2 matches at 8 bases. Germline CDR1 reads MGHRA; CDR2 reads YSYEKL. This CDR3 comprises 21 residues. V was clipped by 0 bases and J by 0 bases; unmatched bases: 15. CDR3 nucleotides: TGCGCCAGCAGCCAAGAGTATGACCGACGGATAGCGGGAACGAACACCGGGGAGCTGTTTTTT. Translation gives CASSQEYDRRIAGTNTGELFF.

The chain uses TRBV28 and TRBJ1-1, with unresolved D. The CDR3 has 11 amino acids. With 7 bases removed from V and 3 bases from J, the gap between germline ends came to 6 bases. CDR1 is MDHEN, CDR2 SYDVKM, per germline. CDR3 in DNA: TGTGCCAGCAATTCGGACACTGAAGCTTTCTTT. This sequence encodes CASNSDTEAFF.

The table lists this clone with a count of one. The chain uses TRBV7-9 and TRBJ1-1; D is ambiguous. V gave up 5 bases and J gave up 0 bases, with 10 bases separating them. CDR3 size: 14 residues. Germline assignment: CDR1 SEHNR and CDR2 FQNEAQ (reference sequence). The CDR3 DNA reads as TGTGCCAGCAGCGCTCTAGTTATGAACACTGAAGCTTTCTTT. Its translation: CASSALVMNTEAFF.

The rearrangement links TRBV2 to TRBJ2-5; D is uncertain. Trimming shortened V by 7 bases and J by 1 base, and 19 bases separated the two germline ends. The CDR3 length is 16 residues. In germline, CDR1 is SNHLY, CDR2 FYNNEI. CDR3 residues: CASKLQKLVSQETQYF. CDR3 in DNA: TGTGCCAGCAAGTTGCAAAAGCTTGTATCCCAAGAGACCCAGTACTTC.